The present T cell receptor (beta chain) was sequenced within a study of shared clonotypes between healthy human individuals. Genomic DNA per cell subset filled all wells of several immunoSEQ plates. Only in-frame clones appear in the TCRdb table, and some are missing; sequencing was by immunoSEQ multiplex PCR. The profile covers fewer than 2.5 million clones, with approximately 94% appearing a single time and 0.35% to 0.45% taken by the ten largest. A word on this clone: Its target is unknown.

Whole-study findings and limits: Generally, estimated richness proved larger in naive subsets than it did in memory subsets. Blood was the only sampled material, and tissue repertoires likely differ.

Germline assignment: CDR1 GTSNPN and CDR2 SVGIG (reference sequence). The J segment lost 2 bases and the V segment lost 1 base, leaving 6 bases of the junction unmatched. This CDR3 is built from 15 residues. The chain joins TRBV30 to TRBJ1-2; TRBD1 matches 8 bases. Specimen: naive CD4+ T cells from PBMCs. Subset given: CD45RA+ positively selected. This clonotype was sampled from a man aged 18 to 30 in good health. Some clones in this sample may be carry-over from other donors' samples. For the CDR3, the DNA is TGTGCCTGGAGTGCCCGGACAGGGCTCAACTATGGCTACACCTTC. It codes for CAWSARTGLNYGYTF.